This record concerns one T cell receptor beta chain sequence. Which antigen it targets is not known. For CDR1 and CDR2, the germline V gene (reference sequence) lists MNHEY and SMNVEV. The CDR3 runs 14 residues from the cysteine to the phenylalanine. The sequence is cut down to CDR3 DNA, 42 bases in frame from base 1. Between the V and J ends, shortened by 1 base and 4 bases respectively, the junction contains 11 bases. Libraries were constructed by the immunoSEQ multiplex PCR assay. A mixture of 60 forward primers for TCR Vbeta segments and 13 reverse primers for TCR Jbeta segments was used in the multiplex PCR. The CDR3 region of rearranged TCR beta genes was amplified from genomic DNA with a multiplex PCR assay. On the Illumina HiSeq System, the amplified TCR beta libraries were sequenced as 87-base-pair reads. For the original study's pipeline: In a later analysis, tens of millions of unique TCR beta chains were counted across the 650 to 750 repertoires, and about 9.9 million of these chains were shared by at least two donors. Raw reads were error-corrected and collapsed into unique sequences by a nearest-neighbor algorithm in which closely related sequences were merged to remove PCR and sequencing errors. CDR3 sequences were aligned to IMGT reference sequences to assign V, D and J gene segments. For a sequence to be retained, a match of at least six nucleotides was required to both a V gene segment and a J gene segment. Rearrangements were classified as productive when the CDR3 lacked stop codons and remained in frame with V and J, and all other rearrangements were classified as non-productive. CDR3 was defined by IMGT convention, running from the second conserved V-encoded cysteine to the conserved J-encoded phenylalanine. Sequences without an unambiguous match to a single V gene segment were excluded from the earlier analysis of about 600 of the donors. An earlier analysis of just under 600 of the donors called V segments functional above 56.7% productive rearrangements and segregating when the between-donor standard deviation exceeded 5%. A statistical classification framework was built to diagnose cytomegalovirus status from the catalog of TCR beta chain sequences. A later analysis assigned V and J genes by comparing TCR nucleotide sequences with IMGT/GENE-DB human TR gene sequences. The TCRdist pipeline was used in a later analysis to assign CDR3 sequences and most-parsimonious VDJ recombination scenarios. In a later analysis, every TCR beta chain was defined by the combination of its CDR3 amino acid sequence and its V-gene family, and reads without a unique V-gene family were dropped. A later analysis removed 450 to 600 highly shared, low-generation-probability nucleotide sequences to deal with suspected cross-contamination and a sequencing artifact. In a later analysis, a clonal expansion index for each public chain was calculated from normalized within-repertoire ranks of inferred template counts. Generation probabilities in a later analysis came from a VDJ recombination model fitted to out-of-frame rearrangements, and those results were checked against IGoR. A later analysis scored TCR-TCR, TCR-HLA and TCR-CMV co-occurrence with hypergeometric tests, applying a repertoire-size bias correction to TCR pairs. A later analysis estimated false discovery rates by permuting HLA or CMV assignments 20 times. In a later analysis, co-occurring TCRs were grouped using DBSCAN, and TCRdist sequence similarity was added for clustering within HLA-allele-positive subsets. Co-occurrence clustering excluded repertoires with fewer than 30,000 or more than 120,000 public chains, plus five with anomalous nucleotide sharing. The source is immuneACCESS, and TCRdb retained only in-frame sequences with V and J called. Part of the clones is not carried over; for the studies checked, unresolved V genes explain less than half of this, and the remainder is unexplained. The V and J calls and the clone size are those of that table, but D and trimming were determined from the DNA. The table held for this sample gives about 200,000 clones. The top ten clones comprise 0.65% to 0.75% of the sample.

In total, around 600 healthy bone marrow donors made up the cohort. At the time of sampling, all cohort members were nominally healthy, though unrecorded immune exposures were likely present. The donor was CMV seronegative and belonged to the group of more than 300 seronegative cohort members. A peripheral blood sample was provided by each donor, and peripheral blood mononuclear cells were used for TCR beta sequencing. The Qiagen DNeasy Blood Extraction Kit was used to extract genomic DNA from the blood cell samples. These data originate in a study of cytomegalovirus exposure and HLA in healthy donors (dated by TCRdb to about 2017). Some background on the complete study: An earlier analysis of several hundred of the donors reported 250 to 300 Gb of sequence data and 100 million to 140 million unique TCR beta sequences from about 200 million T cells. Four to six DR-DQ haplotypes were handled as single units for association and clustering, since linkage in the cohort was strong. In an earlier analysis of 500 to 650 of the donors, high-throughput TCR beta sequencing was used to judge whether each TCR beta V gene segment behaved as functional or pseudogenic. The study combined high-throughput TCR immunosequencing, statistical association of individual TCRs with disease status, and machine learning to predict cytomegalovirus infection status. Rather than drawing on any new phenotypic data, the later analysis identified candidate immune exposures from TCR beta sequences and the way those sequences occurred across donors. All discovery cohort repertoires had been generated on a single sequencing platform. In a later genetic analysis, genome-wide SNP genotypes for about three fifths of the roughly 670 donors were used, and that subset was treated as a discovery cohort. Among the roughly 400 genotyped donors, 81% belonged to the genetic ancestry cluster associated with self-reported Caucasian donors. In a later analysis, previously published TCR beta repertoires from 666 donors were re-analyzed and high-resolution HLA genotyping was added so that TCR occurrence patterns could be studied. Among around 400 genotyped donors of the cohort, an average of around 220,000 unique TCR beta nucleotide sequences was sequenced per donor, of which about 18% were non-productive. Donor age, sex, ethnicity and CMV serostatus were compiled alongside the repertoire data. The study used immunosequencing to profile the T cell repertoires of 666 subjects and linked those repertoires to cytomegalovirus serostatus. The study aimed to test whether signatures of past pathogen exposure could be identified by cataloging public T cell receptors. Approximately 300 gigabases of sequencing data and tens of millions of unique TCR sequences made up an early release that covered 640 HLA-typed donors. The number of donors typed differed by locus, with 629-630 for A, B, C, DRB1 and DQB1, roughly 550 for DQA1, 600 to 610 for DPA1, and about 450 for DPB1. Class I and class II HLA loci were covered by the typing at four-digit resolution. In addition to the first cohort of 666 subjects, a separate validation cohort of under 150 different subjects was used.

Summary of the overall study and its limitations: In a later analysis, HLA-associated TCR beta chains showed more clonal expansion and lower generation probabilities than non-associated chains that were equally common. The study listed 170 or so TCR beta chains as associated with cytomegalovirus. In this cohort, only TCR beta chains were sequenced, and detectable features were limited by the absence of alpha or paired-chain data. In a later analysis, TCR association rates were found to vary across HLA loci, with the most associated TCRs seen for DRB1 alleles and the fewest for HLA-C alleles. Broadly in line with IMGT annotations, most TCR beta V segments showed up in productive rearrangements about 87% or about 30% of the time in an earlier analysis of 587 of the donors. Specific HLA alleles were associated with 16,951 TCR beta sequences at a false discovery rate of 0.05 in a later analysis. The authors suggested that the approach could potentially be extended to other disease states and immunological phenotypes. A further reported finding was that TCR beta sequences accurately predicted the HLA-A and HLA-B alleles for most subjects in the first cohort. According to a later genetic analysis, donors in an Asian-associated ancestry cluster had fewer N-insertions in productive TCRs than the roughly 700-donor mean. A later analysis reported that several top co-occurrence clusters appeared linked to parvovirus B19, influenza, CMV and Epstein-Barr virus. Correlated functional status among segregating V segments might reflect linkage disequilibrium, but an unknown experimental factor could not be ruled out. Seventeen rarely observed V segments, including chromosome 9 orphons, were excluded from the earlier analysis of approximately 500 of the donors because counts were too low. HLA typing was unavailable for some donors at each locus, so association tests used only the typed subset. Three of the identified cytomegalovirus-associated TCR beta chains were confirmed in vitro to be specific for cytomegalovirus antigens. Strong co-occurrence of HLA alleles, especially DR and DQ, made assigning TCR associations to individual alleles difficult. Cytomegalovirus status was reported to be diagnosed by the classifier with high specificity and sensitivity in both the original and validation cohorts. While some public TCRs were present in many individuals, most TCR sequences turned up only very rarely across donors. Most CMV-associated TCR beta chains appeared to be HLA-restricted in a later analysis, and the HLA associations seemed to be driven largely by CMV exposure. A cluster of highly shared sequence variants was judged likely to represent a technical artifact of the sequencing pipeline. The 87-base-pair reads could not distinguish some IMGT-functional V segments, including TRBV6-2 and TRBV6-3, so those segments were excluded. CMV serostatus was the only immune exposure information available for the cohort. In a later genetic analysis, a missense DCLRE1C variant was associated with V-gene and J-gene trimming of TCR beta chains, and the association was replicated in an independent cohort. Sequencing depth was assumed to be roughly uniform across donors in the presence/absence analyses, though that assumption may not hold.

This clonotype originated in a boy younger than 18 in good health and CMV-seronegative. Recombination linked TRBV27 to TRBJ2-7; TRBD1 is a weak D gene call, 5 bases matching. Source material: PBMCs. The DNA sequence is given as TGTGCCAGCAGTTTATTGATGGACACTTACGAGCAGTACTTC. Its protein product is CASSLLMDTYEQYF.